This T cell receptor beta chain was identified during a study of blood T cell repertoires in COVID-19. Overall study: PBMCs, B-cell-depleted T cells, or T cells were the source of the cDNA or gDNA that made up the material.

Germline loops: CDR1 MNHNY, CDR2 SVGAGI (reference sequence). The CDR3 spans 12 residues. Deletions cut 6 bases from V and 5 bases from J, with 8 bases between. How the authors handled the data: Reference gene primer amplification yielded estimated nucleated cell counts. The assay was immunoSEQ multiplex PCR, and TCRdb's table has in-frame clones only and misses some. V and J calls and clone size are those listed in that table; D and trimming were worked out from the DNA. The sample lists roughly 380,000 clones, roughly 86% occurring once. This receptor was identified in a human donor with acute or convalescent COVID-19. The donor label of this sample is uncertain. V gene TRBV6-6 combines with J gene TRBJ2-1; no clear D gene. What was sequenced was peripheral blood. This chain's CDR3 is CASRASHNEQFF. The CDR3 DNA reads TGTGCCAGCAGAGCATCACACAATGAGCAGTTCTTC.